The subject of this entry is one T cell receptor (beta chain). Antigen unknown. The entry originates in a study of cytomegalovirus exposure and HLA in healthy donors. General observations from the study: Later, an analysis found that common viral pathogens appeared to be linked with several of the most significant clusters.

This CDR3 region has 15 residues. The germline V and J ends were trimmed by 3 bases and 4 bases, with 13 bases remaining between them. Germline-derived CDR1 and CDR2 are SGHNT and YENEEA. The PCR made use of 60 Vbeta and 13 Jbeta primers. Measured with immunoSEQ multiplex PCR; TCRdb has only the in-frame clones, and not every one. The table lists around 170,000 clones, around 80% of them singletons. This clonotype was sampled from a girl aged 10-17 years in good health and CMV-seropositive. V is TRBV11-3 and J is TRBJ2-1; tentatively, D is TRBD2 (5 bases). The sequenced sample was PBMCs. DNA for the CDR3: TGTGCCAGCAGCTTGTCCAGCGGACTTTACAATGAGCAGTTCTTC. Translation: CASSLSSGLYNEQFF.